Shown below are 16 T cell receptor beta chains from a single sample sequenced in a study of neurological immune-mediated disorders. Using its own MiXCR run on the 5' RACE reads, TCRdb lists one record per CDR3 protein. The sample records roughly 76,000 distinct CDR3 sequences, roughly 14% being singletons. Sequenced: PBMCs. The receptors were sampled from a woman aged 50 to 65 in good health.

This clonotype was detected ten times or more. The chain carries TRBV5-1 and TRBJ2-3, with 9 bases matching TRBD2. The CDR3 is made up of 16 amino acids. Germline V gene lookup returns CDR1 SGHRS and CDR2 YFSETQ. J lost 2 bases, V lost 0 bases, and 4 bases had no gene match. As DNA, the CDR3 is TGCGCCAGCAGCTTGGCGGCTAGCGGGAACACAGATACGCAGTATTTT. Translation: CASSLAASGNTDTQYF.

This clonotype showed up many times. The V call is TRBV5-1, the J call TRBJ1-2; a possible D gene is TRBD1 (6 bases). Trimming left V 3 bases short and J 5 bases short, with 14 bases between. There are 14 residues in the CDR3. Germline V CDR1 and CDR2: SGHRS, YFSETQ. The DNA of the CDR3 is TGCGCCAGCAGCTCCGGACAGAGTAGATATGGCTACACCTTC. Its translation: CASSSGQSRYGYTF. The whole variable domain, remainder taken from reference TRBV5-1 and TRBJ1-2, is KAGVTQTPRYLIKTRGQQVTLSCSPISGHRSVSWYQQTPGQGLQFLFEYFSETQRNKGNFPGRFSGRQFSNSRSEMNVSTLELGDSALYLCASSSGQSRYGYTFGSGTRLTVV.

There are many counts of this clonotype. This rearrangement joins TRBV6-5 to TRBJ2-5; no reliable D call. The germline V gene encodes CDR1 MNHEY and CDR2 SVGAGI. V was clipped by 2 bases and J by 4 bases, with 8 bases between them. The CDR3 is 13 residues long. The CDR3 is CASSYLGGETQYF. As DNA, the CDR3 is TGTGCCAGCAGTTACCTCGGCGGAGAGACCCAGTACTTC.

CDR3 coding DNA: TGCGCCAGCTTGCAGCTGCCGGGGACGGGTGAGCAGTTCTTC. It codes for CASLQLPGTGEQFF. The genes are TRBV5-1 and TRBJ2-1; D is perhaps TRBD1 or TRBD2 (5 bases each). The ends were cut back, 7 bases at V and 9 bases at J, with 20 bases in the middle. Germline V gene data show CDR1 as SGHRS and CDR2 as YFSETQ. The CDR3 length is 14 residues.

There are many counts of this clonotype. The rearrangement joins TRBV5-5 to TRBJ1-1; no clear D. V was shortened by 5 bases and J by 1 base, with 9 bases between the two germline ends. Germline V gene lookup returns CDR1 SGHKS and CDR2 YYEKEE (reference sequence). The CDR3 is 13 amino acids. CDR3 nucleotide sequence: TGTGCCAGCAGTTTGAGGGAGAACACTGAAGCTTTCTTT. Translating gives CASSLRENTEAFF.

Notes on this clonotype: This likely comes from a read error, as the CDR3 has no conserved phenylalanine or tryptophan at its end. The chain is built from TRBV12-3 or TRBV12-4 and TRBJ2-2, with D possibly being TRBD1 or TRBD2 (5 bases each). This CDR3 contains 16 residues. CDR3 amino acids: CANSPLPGRSTGELFL. The CDR3 region has the DNA TGTGCCAACAGTCCGTTACCGGGGCGTTCCACCGGGGAGCTGTTTCTT.

This clonotype has a count of ten or more. The rearrangement uses TRBV9 and TRBJ1-1; no clear D. The V and J ends lost 4 bases and 1 base respectively, with 11 bases between them. Per the germline V gene, CDR1 is SGDLS and CDR2 is YYNGEE. CDR3 length: 14 residues. DNA of the CDR3: TGTGCCAGCAGCCTCCAATCATCGAACACTGAAGCTTTCTTT. Translated, it gives CASSLQSSNTEAFF.

In its sample, this clonotype was seen many times. The chain joins TRBV29-1 to TRBJ1-2, with 7 bases aligning to TRBD1. After removal of 5 bases from V and 1 base from J, the junction contained 10 bases not matched to a gene. Germline V lookup: CDR1 SQVTM, CDR2 ANQGSEA. The CDR3 is made up of 15 amino acids. CDR3 protein: CSVLISQGDNYGYTF. The CDR3 DNA reads as TGCAGCGTTTTAATTTCGCAGGGGGATAACTATGGCTACACCTTC.

The V gene is TRBV12-3 or TRBV12-4, the J gene TRBJ2-2; D possibly corresponds to TRBD2 (5 bases). There are 13 residues in the CDR3. V was cut by 8 bases and J by 4 bases, with 11 bases left in between. Here the CDR3 DNA reads TGTGCCAGCGATCCCGGGATCACCGGGGAGCTGTTTTTT. Encoded protein: CASDPGITGELFF.

This clonotype appeared many times. CDR3: CASSLSYGSGTQYF. The DNA of the CDR3 is TGTGCCAGCAGCTTATCTTACGGGTCTGGGACCCAGTACTTC. The chain joins TRBV7-6 to TRBJ2-5; D uncertain. The CDR3 runs 14 residues. CDR1 and CDR2 from the germline V gene are SGHVS and FNYEAQ. V shed 2 bases and J shed 7 bases, with 14 bases lying between them.

This clonotype was observed many times. The V call is TRBV20-1, the J call TRBJ2-5, with 12 bases aligning to TRBD2. V dropped 6 bases and J dropped 0; count of bases not matched to a gene: 5. CDR3 length: 15 residues. The germline gives CDR1 DFQATT, CDR2 SNEGSKA (reference sequence). The CDR3 nucleotides read TGCAGTGCCCACCGGACTAGCGGGGACCAAGAGACCCAGTACTTC. Amino acids: CSAHRTSGDQETQYF.

This clonotype qualifies as medium-sized (0.01 to 0.1%). The CDR3 protein is CASSSPQVAVNTEAFF. The DNA for the CDR3 is TGCGCCAGCAGCTCCCCACAGGTGGCGGTGAACACTGAAGCTTTCTTT. The chain uses TRBV5-1 and TRBJ1-1; TRBD1 might be the D (5 bases). The CDR3 is 16 residues long. Per the germline V gene, CDR1 is SGHRS and CDR2 is YFSETQ. V lost 3 bases to trimming and J lost 0 bases, with 15 bases between them. Full variable domain (outside the CDR3, taken from reference TRBV5-1 and TRBJ1-1): KAGVTQTPRYLIKTRGQQVTLSCSPISGHRSVSWYQQTPGQGLQFLFEYFSETQRNKGNFPGRFSGRQFSNSRSEMNVSTLELGDSALYLCASSSPQVAVNTEAFFGQGTRLTVV.

This clonotype was seen a few times. The CDR3: CASTGLQGDTQYF. The CDR3, as DNA: TGTGCCAGCACGGGCCTACAGGGAGATACGCAGTATTTT. The chain carries TRBV6-1 and TRBJ2-3, with a tentative D call TRBD1 (6 bases). The germline V gene has CDR1 MNHNS and CDR2 SASEGT. The CDR3 length is 13 residues. The ends were cut back, 7 bases at V and 5 bases at J, with 13 bases in the middle.

In its sample, this clonotype was seen many times. The chain recombines TRBV5-1 with TRBJ2-7; TRBD2 agrees at 7 bases. CDR1 is SGHRS, CDR2 YFSETQ, per germline. The CDR3 is 16 residues long. J lost 2 bases, V lost 4 bases, and 12 bases had no gene match. The CDR3 DNA sequence: TGCGCCAGCAGCCAGTTCACTACTAGCGAGGCCTACGAGCAGTACTTC. It encodes CASSQFTTSEAYEQYF. Together with reference TRBV5-1 and TRBJ2-7, the CDR3 gives the full variable domain: KAGVTQTPRYLIKTRGQQVTLSCSPISGHRSVSWYQQTPGQGLQFLFEYFSETQRNKGNFPGRFSGRQFSNSRSEMNVSTLELGDSALYLCASSQFTTSEAYEQYFGPGTRLTVT.

The sample holds many counts of this clonotype. This chain connects TRBV27 to TRBJ2-5; D is uncertain. The germline V gene encodes CDR1 MNHEY and CDR2 SMNVEV (reference sequence). This CDR3 is 13 amino acids long. V shed 5 bases and J shed 5 bases, with 12 bases lying between them. The CDR3 is CASSLLGYETQYF. Written as DNA, the CDR3 is TGTGCCAGCAGTCTTTTAGGGTATGAGACCCAGTACTTC.

This clonotype has ten or more counts. The chain has TRBV12-3 or TRBV12-4 and TRBJ1-2; no clear D gene. Trimming cost V 0 bases and J 8 bases, with 10 bases left between them. The CDR3 loop spans 13 amino acids. This CDR3 reads CASSLASLGGYTF. The CDR3 DNA sequence: TGTGCCAGCAGTTTAGCCTCATTGGGGGGCTACACCTTC.